A single TCR beta chain is shown here with its context. The sample originates from a study of immune characterization of retroperitoneal liposarcoma. TCRdb re-called the PCR reads with MiXCR, one entry per CDR3 protein. Of fewer than 1,500 distinct CDR3 sequences listed, 42% are singletons. CDR3 length equals 15 residues. The germline gives CDR1 SGHTA, CDR2 FQGNSA. The V gene end was trimmed by 5 bases and the J gene end by 10 bases; junction bases not matched to a gene: 13. Sequencing used tumor tissue. The receptor was isolated from a male donor with retroperitoneal liposarcoma. The V call is TRBV7-2, the J call TRBJ2-1; 8 bases fit TRBD2. The CDR3 DNA is TGTGCCAGCAGCCCTTGGCCTCGGGGGGGGCTCGAGCAGTTCTTC. Translation: CASSPWPRGGLEQFF.